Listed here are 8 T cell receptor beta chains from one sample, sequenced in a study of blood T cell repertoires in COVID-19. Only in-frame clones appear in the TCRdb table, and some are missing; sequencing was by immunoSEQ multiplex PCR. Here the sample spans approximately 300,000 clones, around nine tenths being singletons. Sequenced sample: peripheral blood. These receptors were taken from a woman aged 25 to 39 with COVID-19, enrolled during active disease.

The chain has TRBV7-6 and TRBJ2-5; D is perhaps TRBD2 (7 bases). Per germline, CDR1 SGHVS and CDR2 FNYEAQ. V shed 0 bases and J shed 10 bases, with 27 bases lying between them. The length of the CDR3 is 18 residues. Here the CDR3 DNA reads TGTGCCAGCAGCTTAGCGCTGAGGGGGGCGGGGGCGCCAAGGCTCCAGTACTTC. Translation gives CASSLALRGAGAPRLQYF.

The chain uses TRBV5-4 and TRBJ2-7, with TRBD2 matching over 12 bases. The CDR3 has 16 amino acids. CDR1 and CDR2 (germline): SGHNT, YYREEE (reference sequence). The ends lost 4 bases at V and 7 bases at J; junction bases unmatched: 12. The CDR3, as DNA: TGTGCCAGCAGCCGAGAATTCGGACTAGCGGGGTTGGAGCAGTACTTC. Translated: CASSREFGLAGLEQYF.

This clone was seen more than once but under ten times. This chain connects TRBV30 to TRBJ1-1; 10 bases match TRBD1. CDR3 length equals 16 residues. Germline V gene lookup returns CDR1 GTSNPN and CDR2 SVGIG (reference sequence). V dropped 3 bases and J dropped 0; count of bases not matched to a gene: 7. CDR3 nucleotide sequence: TGTGCCTGGAGCACCGACAGGGGGCCCCTGAACACTGAAGCTTTCTTT. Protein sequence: CAWSTDRGPLNTEAFF.

Here the CDR3 reads CASSPRTGYTGELFF. The CDR3 DNA reads TGTGCCAGCAGCCCCCGGACAGGCTACACCGGGGAGCTGTTTTTT. The gene calls are TRBV7-9 and TRBJ2-2, with 7 bases fitting TRBD1. The CDR3 length is 15 residues. V gave up 5 bases and J gave up 3 bases; unmatched junction bases: 6. Germline assignment: CDR1 SEHNR and CDR2 FQNEAQ (reference sequence).

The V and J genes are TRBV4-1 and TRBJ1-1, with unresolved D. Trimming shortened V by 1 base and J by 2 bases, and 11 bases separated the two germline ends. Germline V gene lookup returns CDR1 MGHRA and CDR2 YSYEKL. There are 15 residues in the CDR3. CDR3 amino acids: CASSQVTPGNTEAFF. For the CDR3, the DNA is TGCGCCAGCAGCCAAGTGACTCCGGGAAACACTGAAGCTTTCTTT.

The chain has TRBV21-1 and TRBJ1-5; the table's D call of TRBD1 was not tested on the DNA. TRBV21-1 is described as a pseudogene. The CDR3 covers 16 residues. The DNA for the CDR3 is TGTGCCAGCAGCAAGGCGCTTGTTACAGGGGATCAGCCCCAGCATTTT. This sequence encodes CASSKALVTGDQPQHF.

CDR3 nucleotides: TGCGCCAGCAGTGAGCGGGAGGGGTACAATGAGCAGTTCTTC. Translating gives CASSEREGYNEQFF. The V and J genes are TRBV10-1 and TRBJ2-1, with 8 bases that match TRBD2. The CDR3 extends over 14 amino acids. Germline V lookup: CDR1 WNHNN, CDR2 SYGVQD (reference sequence). J lost 4 bases, V lost 2 bases, and 1 base had no gene match.

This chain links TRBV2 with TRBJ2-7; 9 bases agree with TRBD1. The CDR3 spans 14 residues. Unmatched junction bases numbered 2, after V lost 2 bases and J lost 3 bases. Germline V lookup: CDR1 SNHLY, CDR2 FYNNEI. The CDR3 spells CASSEPGQGYEQYF. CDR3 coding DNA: TGTGCCAGCAGTGAACCGGGACAGGGCTACGAGCAGTACTTC.